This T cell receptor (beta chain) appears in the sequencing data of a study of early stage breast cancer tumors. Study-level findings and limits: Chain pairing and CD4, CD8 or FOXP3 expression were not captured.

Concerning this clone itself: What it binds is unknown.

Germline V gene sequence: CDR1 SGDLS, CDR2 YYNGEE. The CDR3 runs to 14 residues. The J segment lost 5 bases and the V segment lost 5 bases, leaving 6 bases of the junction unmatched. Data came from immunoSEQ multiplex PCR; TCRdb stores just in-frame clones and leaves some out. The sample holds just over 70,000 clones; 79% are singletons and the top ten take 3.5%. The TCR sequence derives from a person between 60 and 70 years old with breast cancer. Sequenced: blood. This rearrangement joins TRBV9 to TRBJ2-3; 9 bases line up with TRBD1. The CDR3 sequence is CASSGQGLGDTQYF. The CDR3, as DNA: TGTGCCAGCAGTGGACAGGGGCTGGGAGATACGCAGTATTTT. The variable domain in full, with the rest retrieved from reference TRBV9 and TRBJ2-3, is DSGVTQTPKHLITATGQRVTLRCSPRSGDLSVYWYQQSLDQGLQFLIQYYNGEERAKGNILERFSAQQFPDLHSELNLSSLELGDSALYFCASSGQGLGDTQYFGPGTRLTVL.